The clone carrying this TCR beta chain has at least ten counts. Its antigen remains unknown. The CDR3 is 14 amino acids. Trimming removed 6 bases from V and 4 bases from J, with 13 bases in between. Germline assignment: CDR1 MNHEY and CDR2 SMNVEV (reference sequence). Sample time point: newly diagnosed GD, antithyroid drugs for less than 3 months. The authors made the TCR library using RNA they extracted from PBMCs. The sample originates from a study of regulatory T cells in long-lasting Graves disease. Looking at the study overall: Newly diagnosed Graves' patients took antithyroid drugs under 3 months. General observations from the study: Persistent disease preferred TRBV28, TRBJ1-2 and TRBJ2-5; new disease, TRBV20-1 and TRBJ2-1. Persistent Graves' disease cases displayed lower TCR diversity than newly diagnosed ones.

Assembly of TCR beta libraries relied on iRepertoire HTBI primers together with Arm-PCR of CDR3 regions. TCRdb re-analysed the multiplex PCR reads in MiXCR, keeping a single row per CDR3 protein. The top ten hold more than 35% of the sample, which has some 320,000 distinct CDR3 sequences, 18% seen once. This receptor was obtained from a female donor with Graves disease. Sequenced material: peripheral blood mononuclear cells (PBMCs), taken at new diagnosis, from a patient treated with antithyroid drugs. This rearrangement joins TRBV27 to TRBJ1-5; D call uncertain. The CDR3 nucleotides read TGTGCCAGCAGCACCAACAAACGGAATCAGCCCCAGCATTTT. It specifies CASSTNKRNQPQHF.